A selection of T cell receptor beta chains follows, all from one sample in a study of control samples from healthy donors and cancer patients. Here immunoSEQ multiplex PCR was the method, and the copy in TCRdb shows in-frame clones only, minus some. This sample has 98,000 or so clones, with 79% found just once. Material: blood. The receptors were gathered from a woman in her twenties or thirties in good health. CDR3s include the opening cysteine and the closing phenylalanine or tryptophan. The D gene is left open where the match is weak. Size tells how often a clone was seen (once, few, many) or the class of an expanded clone, and some rows leave it out.

J gene: TRBJ1-2; V gene: TRBV19; D gene: -; clone size: few; CDR3 DNA: TGTGCCAGTAGTGAGAGAAGGGGCGCCGTCTATGGCTACACCTTC; CDR3 protein: CASSERRGAVYGYTF
J gene: TRBJ2-7; V gene: TRBV19; D gene: -; clone size: -; CDR3 DNA: TGTGCCAGTAGTACCACAGGGACACTCCACGAGCAGTACTTC; CDR3 protein: CASSTTGTLHEQYF
J gene: TRBJ1-1; V gene: TRBV7-6; D gene: -; clone size: few; CDR3 DNA: TGTGCCAGCAGCTTAGTAAGGGGCACTGAAGCTTTCTTT; CDR3 protein: CASSLVRGTEAFF
J gene: TRBJ2-1; V gene: TRBV5-6; D gene: TRBD2; clone size: -; CDR3 DNA: TGTGCCAGCAGCTTGGAATCGGGCGGGGGGCCCTACAATGAGCAGTTCTTC; CDR3 protein: CASSLESGGGPYNEQFF
J gene: TRBJ1-1; V gene: TRBV30; D gene: -; clone size: -; CDR3 DNA: TGTGCCTGGAGTGTCGGGACCCCGCCAACTGAAGCTTTCTTT; CDR3 protein: CAWSVGTPPTEAFF
J gene: TRBJ2-3; V gene: TRBV5-4; D gene: -; clone size: once; CDR3 DNA: TGTGCCAGCAGCCCCGGGGACCCAAAAATCACAGATACGCAGTATTTT; CDR3 protein: CASSPGDPKITDTQYF
J gene: TRBJ2-7; V gene: TRBV29-1; D gene: -; clone size: -; CDR3 DNA: TGCAGCGTTGAAGAGTATTTTGGGGTAGGCTACGAGCAGTACTTC; CDR3 protein: CSVEEYFGVGYEQYF
J gene: TRBJ1-2; V gene: TRBV29-1; D gene: TRBD1; clone size: -; CDR3 DNA: TGCAGCGTTCACGGACAGGGGGCTTCGTACTATGGCTACACCTTC; CDR3 protein: CSVHGQGASYYGYTF
J gene: TRBJ2-7; V gene: TRBV5-1; D gene: TRBD1; clone size: -; CDR3 DNA: TGCGCCAGCAGCCTGGGACAGGTTGGCCACGAGCAGTACTTC; CDR3 protein: CASSLGQVGHEQYF
J gene: TRBJ1-5; V gene: TRBV12-5; D gene: -; clone size: -; CDR3 DNA: TGTGCTAGTGGGCCTTACAATCAGCCCCAGCATTTT; CDR3 protein: CASGPYNQPQHF
J gene: TRBJ2-3; V gene: TRBV7-2; D gene: TRBD2; clone size: -; CDR3 DNA: TGTGCCAGCAGCTATGCAGCGGGGGCCACAGATACGCAGTATTTT; CDR3 protein: CASSYAAGATDTQYF
J gene: TRBJ2-5; V gene: TRBV30; D gene: TRBD1; clone size: few; CDR3 DNA: TGTGCCTGGAGTTTCGGGACAGGGGCACAAGAGACCCAGTACTTC; CDR3 protein: CAWSFGTGAQETQYF
J gene: TRBJ1-2; V gene: TRBV6-2/TRBV6-3; D gene: TRBD1; clone size: -; CDR3 DNA: TGTGCCAGCAGTTACCCCGGACAGGGGGACTATGGCTACACCTTC; CDR3 protein: CASSYPGQGDYGYTF
J gene: TRBJ1-5; V gene: TRBV5-6; D gene: -; clone size: -; CDR3 DNA: TGTGCCAGCAGCCCAGGGCCCAATCAGCCCCAGCATTTT; CDR3 protein: CASSPGPNQPQHF
J gene: TRBJ1-2; V gene: TRBV7-5; D gene: -; clone size: -; CDR3 DNA: TGTGCCAGATGGAGACAGGTGAACTATGGCTACACCTTC; CDR3 protein: CARWRQVNYGYTF
J gene: TRBJ2-4; V gene: TRBV21-1; D gene: -; clone size: -; CDR3 DNA: TGTGACATACGAAACAGGGTCTTTGGAAACATTCAGTACTTC; CDR3 protein: CDIRNRVFGNIQYF
J gene: TRBJ1-3; V gene: TRBV7-2; D gene: -; clone size: few; CDR3 DNA: TGTGCCAGCAGCTTGGGGACGGCTGGAAACACCATATATTTT; CDR3 protein: CASSLGTAGNTIYF
J gene: TRBJ1-1; V gene: TRBV15; D gene: -; clone size: -; CDR3 DNA: TGTGCCACCAGCAGAGTAAGGGGAGACGCTTTCTTT; CDR3 protein: CATSRVRGDAFF
J gene: TRBJ2-3; V gene: TRBV18; D gene: TRBD1; clone size: -; CDR3 DNA: TGTGCCAGCTCAGAAGGAGCCGGGACAGAGCAGTATTTT; CDR3 protein: CASSEGAGTEQYF
J gene: TRBJ2-7; V gene: TRBV29-1; D gene: -; clone size: -; CDR3 DNA: TGCAGCGTTGAGGACGGTACCTACGAGCAGTACTTC; CDR3 protein: CSVEDGTYEQYF
J gene: TRBJ1-2; V gene: TRBV7-2; D gene: -; clone size: -; CDR3 DNA: TGTGCCAGCAGCTTAGACGGGGCAAGAGGCTACACCTTC; CDR3 protein: CASSLDGARGYTF
J gene: TRBJ1-6; V gene: TRBV5-1; D gene: -; clone size: -; CDR3 DNA: TGCGCCAGCAGATTAGGAGAGAATTCACCCCTCCACTTT; CDR3 protein: CASRLGENSPLHF